The table lists the clone carrying this T cell receptor beta chain with many counts. Its antigen is as yet unknown. This sample was taken from a study of Graves' ophthalmopathy and Graves' hyperthyroidism. The study's findings and limits: Ophthalmopathy progression predictions by the model showed about 75% specificity and approximately 71% sensitivity.

Stable hyperthyroid donors showed no ophthalmopathy during 18 months follow-up. If patients had other autoimmune diseases, uncontrolled infections, pregnancy or lactation, they were excluded. Clinical symptoms, serum thyroxine, TRAb, thyroid ultrasound and orbital computed tomography were relied on for diagnosis. Amplification targeted the TCR beta CDR3 regions, with RNA transcripts as the source material. HTBI primers were used in a first-round RT-PCR, which preceded a second-round multiplex PCR. In TCRdb, the multiplex PCR reads were re-called with MiXCR into one record per CDR3 protein. The table includes hundreds of thousands of distinct CDR3 sequences, roughly 20% detected once. This CDR3 is 16 amino acids long. Germline V gene lookup returns CDR1 SGHAT and CDR2 FQNNGV. V lost 2 bases to trimming and J lost 0 bases, with 14 bases between them.

This chain connects TRBV11-2 to TRBJ2-7; D is unclear. This clonotype was obtained from a young woman with stable Graves' hyperthyroidism. Some clones in this sample may be carry-over from other donors' samples. Sequenced material: peripheral blood. The CDR3 DNA reads as TGTGCCAGCAGCTTATTCCCCCCCCGGAGCTCCTACGAGCAGTACTTC. Protein sequence: CASSLFPPRSSYEQYF.